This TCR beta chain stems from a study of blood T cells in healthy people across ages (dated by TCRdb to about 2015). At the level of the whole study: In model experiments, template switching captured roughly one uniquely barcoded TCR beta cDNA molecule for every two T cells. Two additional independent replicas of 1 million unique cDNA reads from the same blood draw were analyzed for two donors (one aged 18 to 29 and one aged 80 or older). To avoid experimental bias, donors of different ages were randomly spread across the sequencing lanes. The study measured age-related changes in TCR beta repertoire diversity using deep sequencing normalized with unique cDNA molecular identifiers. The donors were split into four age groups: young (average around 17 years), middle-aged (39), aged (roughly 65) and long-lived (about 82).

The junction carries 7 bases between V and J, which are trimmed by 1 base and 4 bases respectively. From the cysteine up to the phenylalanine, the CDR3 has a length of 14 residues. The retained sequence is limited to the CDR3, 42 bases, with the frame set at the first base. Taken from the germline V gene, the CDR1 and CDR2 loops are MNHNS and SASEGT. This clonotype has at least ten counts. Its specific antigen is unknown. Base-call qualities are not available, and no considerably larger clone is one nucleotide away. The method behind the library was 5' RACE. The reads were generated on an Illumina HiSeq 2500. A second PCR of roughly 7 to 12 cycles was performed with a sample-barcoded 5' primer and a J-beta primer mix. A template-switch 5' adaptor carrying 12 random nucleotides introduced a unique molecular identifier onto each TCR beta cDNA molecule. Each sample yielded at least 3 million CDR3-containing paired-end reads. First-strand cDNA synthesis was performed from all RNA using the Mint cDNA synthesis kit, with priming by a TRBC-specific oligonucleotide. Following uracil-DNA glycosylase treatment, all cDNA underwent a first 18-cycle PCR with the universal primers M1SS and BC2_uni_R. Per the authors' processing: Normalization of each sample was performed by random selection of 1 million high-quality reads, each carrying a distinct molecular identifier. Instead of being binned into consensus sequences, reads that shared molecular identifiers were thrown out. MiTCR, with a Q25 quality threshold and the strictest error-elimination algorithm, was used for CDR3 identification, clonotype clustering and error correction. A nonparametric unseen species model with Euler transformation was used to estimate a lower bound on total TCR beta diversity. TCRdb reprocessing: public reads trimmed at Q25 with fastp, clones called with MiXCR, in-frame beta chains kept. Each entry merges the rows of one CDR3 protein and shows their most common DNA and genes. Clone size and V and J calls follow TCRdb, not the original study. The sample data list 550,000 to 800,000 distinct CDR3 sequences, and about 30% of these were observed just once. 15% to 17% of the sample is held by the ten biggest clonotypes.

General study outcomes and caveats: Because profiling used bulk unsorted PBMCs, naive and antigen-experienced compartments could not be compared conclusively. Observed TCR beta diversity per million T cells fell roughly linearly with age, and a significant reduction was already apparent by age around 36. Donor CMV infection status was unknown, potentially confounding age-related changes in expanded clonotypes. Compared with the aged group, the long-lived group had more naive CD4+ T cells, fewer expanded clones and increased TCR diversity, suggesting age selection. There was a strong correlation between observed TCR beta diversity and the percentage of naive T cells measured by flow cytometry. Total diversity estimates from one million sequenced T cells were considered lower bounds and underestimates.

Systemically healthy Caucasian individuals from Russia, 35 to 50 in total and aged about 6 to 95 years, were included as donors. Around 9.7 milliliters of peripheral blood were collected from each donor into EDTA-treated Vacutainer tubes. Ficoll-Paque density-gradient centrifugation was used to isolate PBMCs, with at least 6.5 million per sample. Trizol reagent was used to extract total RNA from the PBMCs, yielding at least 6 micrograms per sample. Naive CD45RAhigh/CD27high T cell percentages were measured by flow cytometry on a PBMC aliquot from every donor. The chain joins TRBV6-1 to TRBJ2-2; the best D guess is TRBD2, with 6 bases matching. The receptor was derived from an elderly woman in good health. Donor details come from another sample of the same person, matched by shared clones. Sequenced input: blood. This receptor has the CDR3 CASSEVEGTGELFF. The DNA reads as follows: TGTGCCAGCAGTGAAGTGGAGGGCACCGGGGAGCTGTTTTTT.